This T cell receptor beta chain originates from a study of shared T cell receptors in the human thymus. Germline V gives CDR1 SEHNR, CDR2 FQNEAQ (reference sequence). J lost 0 bases, V lost 4 bases, and 7 bases had no gene match. This CDR3 is 16 amino acids long. This table comes from immunoSEQ multiplex PCR, and its TCRdb copy is limited to in-frame clones, with some not included. The sample lists about 660,000 clones; about 90% were seen once. These data also featured in a second study, about human thymus T cells. That source adds: Serving as donors were healthy Finnish infants, each of whom was having open corrective surgery for congenital heart defects. The thymus was resected at corrective cardiac surgery. An apparent bias in V and J gene usage was seen in thymic and blood repertoires. The related literature has documented a marked overlap of thymic repertoires among unrelated individuals.

Material for sequencing was thymocytes. The chain has TRBV7-9 and TRBJ1-2; 8 bases agree with TRBD1. This TCR derives from a boy in the first two years of life with a congenital heart defect. The CDR3 reads CASSSKGQATNYGYTF. In nucleotides, the CDR3 is TGTGCCAGCAGCTCAAAGGGACAGGCAACTAACTATGGCTACACCTTC. Full variable domain (outside the CDR3, taken from reference TRBV7-9 and TRBJ1-2): DTGVSQNPRHKITKRGQNVTFRCDPISEHNRLYWYRQTLGQGPEFLTYFQNEAQLEKSRLLSDRFSAERPKGSFSTLEIQRTEQGDSAMYLCASSSKGQATNYGYTFGSGTRLTVV.